This T cell receptor (beta chain) was sequenced in a study of regulatory T cells in long-lasting Graves disease. Notes on the study in general: Persistent Graves' patients showed less TCR diversity than newly diagnosed ones. Persistent patients shared more public clonotypes (approximately 2,900) than new patients (just under 1,000).

Time point of the sample: newly diagnosed GD, antithyroid drugs for less than 3 months. The TCR library was prepared using RNA isolated from PBMCs. Staff took approximately 9.9 milliliters of peripheral blood and put it into EDTA tubes. Germline-derived CDR1 and CDR2 are DFQATT and SNEGSKA (reference sequence). The CDR3 runs to 15 residues. V lost 0 bases to trimming and J lost 1 base, with 12 bases between them. About this clonotype itself: Its specificity is unknown.

Assembly of TCR beta libraries relied on iRepertoire HTBI primers together with Arm-PCR of CDR3 regions. TCRdb independently ran MiXCR on the multiplex PCR reads; one entry per CDR3 protein. Here the sample spans 350,000 to 400,000 distinct CDR3 sequences, around a sixth being singletons. J is TRBJ2-5 and V is TRBV20-1, with D hard to call. This sequence was found in a female donor with Graves disease. This material consisted of peripheral blood mononuclear cells (PBMCs), taken at new diagnosis, from a patient treated with antithyroid drugs. CDR3 amino acids: CSARDPRTLQETQYF. DNA for the CDR3: TGCAGTGCTAGAGATCCGCGGACCCTCCAAGAGACCCAGTACTTC.